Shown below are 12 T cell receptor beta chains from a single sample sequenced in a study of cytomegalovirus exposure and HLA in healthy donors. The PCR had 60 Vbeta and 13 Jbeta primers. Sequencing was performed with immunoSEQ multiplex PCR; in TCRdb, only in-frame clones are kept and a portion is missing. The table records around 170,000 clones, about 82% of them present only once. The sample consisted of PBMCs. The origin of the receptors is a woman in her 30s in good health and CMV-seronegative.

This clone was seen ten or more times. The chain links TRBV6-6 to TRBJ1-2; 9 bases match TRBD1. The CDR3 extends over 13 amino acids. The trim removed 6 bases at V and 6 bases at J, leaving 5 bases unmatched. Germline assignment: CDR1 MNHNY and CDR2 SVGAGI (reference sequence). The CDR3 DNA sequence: TGTGCCAGCAGCCAACAGGGGGCGGATGGCTACACCTTC. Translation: CASSQQGADGYTF.

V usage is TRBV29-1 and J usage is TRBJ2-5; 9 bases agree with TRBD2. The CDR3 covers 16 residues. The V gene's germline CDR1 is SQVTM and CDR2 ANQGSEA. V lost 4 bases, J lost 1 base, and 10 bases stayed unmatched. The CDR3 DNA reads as TGCAGCGTTGGGGGGTCTAGCGGGGACTTCCAAGAGACCCAGTACTTC. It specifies CSVGGSSGDFQETQYF.

The CDR3 DNA follows: TGTGCCAGCAGCATAGACAGTAGCAATCAGCCCCAGCATTTT. It codes for CASSIDSSNQPQHF. The rearrangement links TRBV6-5 to TRBJ1-5; TRBD1 might be the D (5 bases). This CDR3 has 14 residues. V lost 6 bases, J lost 0 bases, and 9 bases lay in between. The germline V gene has CDR1 MNHEY and CDR2 SVGAGI.

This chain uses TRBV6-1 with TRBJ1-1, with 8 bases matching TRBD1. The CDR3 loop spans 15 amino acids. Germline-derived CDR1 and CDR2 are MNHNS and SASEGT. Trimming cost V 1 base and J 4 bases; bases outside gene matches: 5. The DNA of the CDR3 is TGTGCCAGCAGTGAAGGGTCAGGGGGCGTCACTGAAGCTTTCTTT. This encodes CASSEGSGGVTEAFF.

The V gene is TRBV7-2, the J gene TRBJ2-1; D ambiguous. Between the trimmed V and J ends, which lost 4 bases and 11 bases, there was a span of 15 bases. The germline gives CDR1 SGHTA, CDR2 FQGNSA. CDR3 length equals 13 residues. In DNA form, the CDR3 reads TGTGCCAGCAGCTCTAACAGAGAAGCCCAGCAGTTCTTC. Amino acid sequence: CASSSNREAQQFF.

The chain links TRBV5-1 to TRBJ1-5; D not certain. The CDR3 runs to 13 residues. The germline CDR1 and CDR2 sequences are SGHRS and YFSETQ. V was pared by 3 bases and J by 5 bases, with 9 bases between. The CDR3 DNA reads TGCGCCAGCAGCTCAGGAATAGATCAGCCCCAGCATTTT. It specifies CASSSGIDQPQHF.

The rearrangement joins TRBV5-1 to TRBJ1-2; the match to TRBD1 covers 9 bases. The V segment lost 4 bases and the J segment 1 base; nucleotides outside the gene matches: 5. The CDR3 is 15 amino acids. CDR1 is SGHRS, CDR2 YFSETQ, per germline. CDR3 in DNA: TGCGCCAGCAGCCCCGGGACAGGGTTTAACTATGGCTACACCTTC. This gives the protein CASSPGTGFNYGYTF.

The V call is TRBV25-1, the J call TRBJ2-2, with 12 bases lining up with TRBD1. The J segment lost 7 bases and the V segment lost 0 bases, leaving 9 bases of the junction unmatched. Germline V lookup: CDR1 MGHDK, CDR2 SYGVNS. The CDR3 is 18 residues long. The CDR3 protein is CASSEYWGTGGDIGELFF. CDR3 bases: TGTGCCAGCAGTGAATATTGGGGGACAGGGGGCGATATCGGGGAGCTGTTTTTT.

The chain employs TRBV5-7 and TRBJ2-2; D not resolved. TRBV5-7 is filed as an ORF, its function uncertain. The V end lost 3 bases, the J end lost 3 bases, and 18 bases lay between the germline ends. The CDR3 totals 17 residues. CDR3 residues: CASSSETATLYTGELFF. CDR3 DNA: TGTGCCAGCAGCTCCGAAACAGCTACACTCTACACCGGGGAGCTGTTTTTT.

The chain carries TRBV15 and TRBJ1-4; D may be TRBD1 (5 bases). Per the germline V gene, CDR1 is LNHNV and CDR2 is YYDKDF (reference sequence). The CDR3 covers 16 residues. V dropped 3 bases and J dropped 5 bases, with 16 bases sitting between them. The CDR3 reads CATSSLLGEGNEKLFF. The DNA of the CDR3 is TGTGCCACCAGCAGTCTACTGGGGGAGGGGAATGAAAAACTGTTTTTT.

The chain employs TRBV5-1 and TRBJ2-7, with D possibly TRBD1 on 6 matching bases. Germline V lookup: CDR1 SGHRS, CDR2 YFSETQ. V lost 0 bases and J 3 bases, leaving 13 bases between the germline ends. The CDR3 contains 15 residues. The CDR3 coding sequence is TGCGCCAGCAGCTTGGACGGACAGCGCGACTACGAGCAGTACTTC. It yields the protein CASSLDGQRDYEQYF. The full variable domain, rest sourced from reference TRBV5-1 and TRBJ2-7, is KAGVTQTPRYLIKTRGQQVTLSCSPISGHRSVSWYQQTPGQGLQFLFEYFSETQRNKGNFPGRFSGRQFSNSRSEMNVSTLELGDSALYLCASSLDGQRDYEQYFGPGTRLTVT.

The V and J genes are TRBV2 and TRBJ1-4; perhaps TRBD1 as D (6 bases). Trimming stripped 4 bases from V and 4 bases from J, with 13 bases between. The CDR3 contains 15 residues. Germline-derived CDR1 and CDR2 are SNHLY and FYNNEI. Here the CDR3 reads CASSVLTGRNEKLFF. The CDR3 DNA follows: TGTGCCAGCAGTGTGCTAACAGGGCGTAATGAAAAACTGTTTTTT.